The 29 T cell receptor beta chains listed next were all sequenced from one sample in a study of post-analysis software for immune sequencing data. The study, taken as a whole, reports: Higher frequency in patients than in controls was seen for a handful of TRBV segments, with TRBV5-6, TRBV5-1 and TRBV20-1 among them.

The antigens of these receptors remain unknown. The TCR beta cDNA libraries contained unique molecular identifiers. Each CDR3 protein is one row after TCRdb ran MiXCR on the PCR reads. Counted here are roughly 430,000 distinct CDR3 sequences, about 40% occurring once; the ten biggest clones make up approximately 7.6%. Source material: blood. These receptors all stem from a girl aged 2 to 9 with multiple sclerosis.

J is TRBJ2-1 and V is TRBV28; D possibly corresponds to TRBD1 (5 bases). V was shortened by 7 bases and J by 5 bases, with 15 bases between the two germline ends. Germline loops: CDR1 MDHEN, CDR2 SYDVKM. The CDR3 consists of 14 residues. The CDR3 DNA reads as TGTGCCAGCACCCAAACGGGCAGGGACAATGAGCAGTTCTTC. As protein: CASTQTGRDNEQFF. The complete variable domain, with remaining parts taken from reference TRBV28 and TRBJ2-1, reads DVKVTQSSRYLVKRTGEKVFLECVQDMDHENMFWYRQDPGLGLRLIYFSYDVKMKEKGDIPEGYSVSREKKERFSLILESASTNQTSMYLCASTQTGRDNEQFFGPGTRLTVL.

In this sample, this clonotype turned up a few times. The chain is built from TRBV7-3 and TRBJ1-5; D not certain. Germline loops: CDR1 SGHTA, CDR2 FQGTGA. This CDR3 spans 16 amino acids. Trimming took 0 bases from V and 4 from J, leaving 13 bases between them. This chain's CDR3 is CASSLTSAGNNQPQHF. The CDR3 DNA is TGTGCCAGCAGCTTAACGTCGGCAGGAAATAATCAGCCCCAGCATTTT.

The chain couples TRBV29-1 to TRBJ2-3; the match to TRBD2 covers 9 bases. Germline V gene sequence: CDR1 SQVTM, CDR2 ANQGSEA. This CDR3 is 13 amino acids long. V trimming: 4 bases; J trimming: 9 bases; junction bases outside the gene matches: 8. CDR3 protein: CSVGDSGGTTQYF. The CDR3, as DNA: TGCAGCGTTGGGGATAGCGGGGGTACCACGCAGTATTTT.

The chain recombines TRBV9 with TRBJ2-7; no reliable D call. The last part of the DNA fits TRBJ2-5 better; the J call may be wrong. CDR1 is SGDLS and CDR2 is YYNGEE in the germline V gene. CDR3 size: 14 residues. The CDR3, as DNA: TGTGCCAGCAGCGTAGTGGGCGTAGGGGAGACCCAGTACTTC. This sequence encodes CASSVVGVGETQYF.

CDR3 sequence: CASSGTGGETQYF. CDR3 bases: TGTGCCAGCAGTGGGACAGGGGGAGAGACCCAGTACTTC. The V and J genes are TRBV25-1 and TRBJ2-5, with 10 bases that match TRBD1. CDR3 size: 13 residues. V gave up 4 bases and J gave up 4 bases; unmatched junction bases: 0. Germline assignment: CDR1 MGHDK and CDR2 SYGVNS.

The count of this clonotype is one. The chain recombines TRBV29-1 with TRBJ2-1; D gene uncertain. This CDR3 has 13 residues. V was trimmed by 6 bases and J by 0 bases, leaving 9 bases between them. Germline CDR1 reads SQVTM; CDR2 reads ANQGSEA. The CDR3 region has the DNA TGCAGCGTCCCGTTGAGCTCCTACAATGAGCAGTTCTTC. Translating it yields CSVPLSSYNEQFF.

The J gene is TRBJ2-1, the V gene TRBV12-3 or TRBV12-4, with 7 bases identical to TRBD2. J lost 3 bases, V lost 5 bases, and 4 bases had no gene match. This CDR3 comprises 14 residues. CDR3 DNA: TGTGCCAGCAGTACCCAGCGGGGCTACAATGAGCAGTTCTTC. It specifies CASSTQRGYNEQFF.

The CDR3 loop is CASSQFGTVLYF. As DNA, the CDR3 is TGCGCCAGCAGCCAATTCGGGACGGTACTGTACTTC. This chain links TRBV4-1 with TRBJ2-5, with D possibly being TRBD1 or TRBD2 (5 bases each). V lost 2 bases, J lost 13 bases, and 14 bases lay in between. The CDR3 loop spans 12 amino acids. Germline V lookup: CDR1 MGHRA, CDR2 YSYEKL.

V and J are TRBV29-1 and TRBJ2-3; 8 bases fit TRBD2. After removal of 0 bases from V and 5 bases from J, the junction contained 4 bases not matched to a gene. This CDR3 has 14 residues. CDR1 SQVTM and CDR2 ANQGSEA come from the germline V gene. The chain's CDR3 is CSVEETSAGDTQYF. CDR3 coding DNA: TGCAGCGTTGAAGAGACTAGCGCCGGAGATACGCAGTATTTT.

The J gene is TRBJ2-7, the V gene TRBV28, with TRBD2 matching 10 bases. The germline V gene has CDR1 MDHEN and CDR2 SYDVKM. With V trimmed by 6 bases and J by 0 bases, 5 bases remained unmatched. The CDR3 has 15 residues. CDR3 nucleotides: TGTGCCAGCAGCTCTAGCGGGGGCCCCTCCTACGAGCAGTACTTC. This translates into CASSSSGGPSYEQYF.

This clonotype was detected only a few times. The V gene is TRBV29-1, the J gene TRBJ2-7; no clear D gene. The V gene's germline CDR1 is SQVTM and CDR2 ANQGSEA. The CDR3 has 13 residues. Trimming took 3 bases from V and 0 from J, leaving 9 bases between them. CDR3 residues: CSVDSSGSYEQYF. The CDR3 bases are TGCAGCGTTGATAGCTCTGGCTCCTACGAGCAGTACTTC.

The chain joins TRBV5-1 to TRBJ2-7; 7 bases match TRBD1. Trimming took 0 bases from V and 3 from J; bases not matched to a gene: 3. The CDR3 runs to 14 residues. Germline CDR1 reads SGHRS; CDR2 reads YFSETQ. The CDR3 spells CASSLGNRGYEQYF. Here the CDR3 DNA reads TGCGCCAGCAGCTTGGGTAACAGGGGCTACGAGCAGTACTTC.

This clonotype was seen just once. The genes are TRBV20-1 and TRBJ1-4; 7 nucleotides align to TRBD1. This CDR3 is built from 13 residues. J gave up 3 bases and V 5 bases, and 3 bases lay outside the gene matches. The germline gives CDR1 DFQATT, CDR2 SNEGSKA (reference sequence). This CDR3 reads CSASGGPNEKLFF. CDR3 nucleotide sequence: TGCAGTGCTTCAGGGGGTCCTAATGAAAAACTGTTTTTT.

The chain carries TRBV13 and TRBJ2-1; D might be TRBD2 (5 bases). The J call may be faulty, since TRBJ2-7 better matches the DNA end. This CDR3 contains 13 residues. Per germline, CDR1 PRHDT and CDR2 FYEKMQ (reference sequence). The CDR3 region is CASSPSPYGEQYF. Here the CDR3 DNA reads TGTGCCAGCAGTCCTAGCCCTTACGGCGAGCAGTACTTC.

This clonotype was seen ten or more times. The genes are TRBV5-4 and TRBJ1-1; no reliable D call. Germline-derived CDR1 and CDR2 are SGHNT and YYREEE (reference sequence). The CDR3 length is 14 residues. V was trimmed by 3 bases and J by 8 bases, leaving 17 bases between them. In DNA form, the CDR3 reads TGTGCCAGCAGCTCGACGTCTGCCTTAAGGGAAGCTTTCTTT. Translated: CASSSTSALREAFF.

The chain couples TRBV12-3 or TRBV12-4 to TRBJ2-1; 8 bases align to TRBD2. The CDR3 runs to 14 residues. With 7 bases clipped from V and 9 bases from J, the junction kept 11 bases outside the gene matches. CDR3 loop: CASTRVSGAGEQFF. The CDR3 coding sequence is TGTGCCAGCACGAGAGTTAGCGGGGCGGGTGAGCAGTTCTTC.

V and J are TRBV2 and TRBJ2-1, with D perhaps assigned TRBD1 or TRBD2 (5 bases each). The CDR3 length is 16 residues. V was shortened by 4 bases and J by 0 bases, with 13 bases between the two germline ends. In germline, CDR1 is SNHLY, CDR2 FYNNEI. CDR3: CASSGGSGSSYNEQFF. The CDR3 nucleotides are TGTGCCAGCAGTGGGGGGAGCGGAAGCTCCTACAATGAGCAGTTCTTC.

This clonotype showed up just once. This chain links TRBV10-3 with TRBJ1-6; D not certain. Germline loops: CDR1 ENHRY, CDR2 SYGVKD. V gave up 10 bases and J gave up 3 bases, with 13 bases separating them. CDR3 length: 14 residues. DNA of the CDR3: TGTGCCACTTTGACCGGGGACTATAATTCACCCCTCCACTTT. This encodes CATLTGDYNSPLHF.

The CDR3 sequence is CASSPRTSGRVYNEQFF. The CDR3 DNA is TGTGCCAGCAGCCCACGGACTAGCGGGAGGGTATACAATGAGCAGTTCTTC. The chain is built from TRBV11-2 and TRBJ2-1; TRBD2 agrees at 15 bases. Germline-derived CDR1 and CDR2 are SGHAT and FQNNGV. This CDR3 is 17 amino acids long. Losses at the gene ends were 5 bases for V and 4 bases for J; bases not matched to a gene: 6.

Concerning this clonotype itself: Mismatch with germline at one junction end may stem from a read error. The rearrangement links TRBV11-1 to TRBJ2-7; no definite D call. Germline lookup yields CDR1 SGHAT and CDR2 FQDESV (reference sequence). The CDR3 consists of 16 residues. The CDR3 region has the DNA TGTGCCAGCAGCTTTCAAGTTACGGCGGCACTCTACAAGCAGTACTTC. This translates into CASSFQVTAALYKQYF.

The rearrangement uses TRBV27 and TRBJ2-3; no reliable D call. V lost 0 bases, J lost 4 bases, and 5 bases lay in between. Looked up from germline, CDR1 is MNHEY and CDR2 is SMNVEV (reference sequence). The CDR3 runs 13 residues. CDR3 protein: CASSLSESDTQYF. CDR3 in DNA: TGTGCCAGCAGTTTATCCGAGTCAGATACGCAGTATTTT.

There are many counts of this clonotype. CDR3 region: CASSQDSGSYNSPLHF. CDR3 bases: TGTGCCAGCAGCCAAGATTCAGGCTCCTATAATTCACCCCTCCACTTT. V and J are TRBV4-2 and TRBJ1-6; the D is unclear. The germline gives CDR1 LGHNA, CDR2 YNFKEQ. V lost 0 bases and J lost 0, with 6 bases in between. CDR3 length: 16 amino acids.

CDR3 residues: CASTTISRGLGTEAFF. The CDR3, as DNA: TGTGCCAGCACCACCATTTCCAGGGGGCTGGGGACTGAAGCTTTCTTT. The gene calls are TRBV12-3 or TRBV12-4 and TRBJ1-1; 8 bases fit TRBD1. This CDR3 region has 16 residues. V gave up 7 bases and J gave up 5 bases; unmatched junction bases: 15.

This clonotype was found a few times. The chain carries TRBV20-1 and TRBJ2-7; D possibly corresponds to TRBD1 (6 bases). Looked up from germline, CDR1 is DFQATT and CDR2 is SNEGSKA (reference sequence). V was clipped by 3 bases and J by 3 bases, with 15 bases between them. The CDR3 has 14 residues. The CDR3 protein is CSARGHRNIYEQYF. The CDR3 DNA reads TGCAGTGCTAGGGGACACAGGAACATCTACGAGCAGTACTTC.

The genes are TRBV6-1 and TRBJ2-6, with D possibly being TRBD1 or TRBD2 (6 bases each). V was shortened by 6 bases and J by 0 bases, with 15 bases between the two germline ends. This CDR3 has 17 amino acids. From germline, CDR1 is MNHNS and CDR2 SASEGT. The chain's CDR3 is CASSRTAGPSGANVLTF. For the CDR3, the DNA is TGTGCCAGCAGCCGGACAGCGGGTCCCTCTGGGGCCAACGTCCTGACTTTC.

This clonotype was observed a few times. This chain links TRBV6-6 with TRBJ2-1, with D perhaps assigned TRBD1 or TRBD2 (5 bases each). V lost 0 bases to trimming and J lost 5 bases, with 14 bases between them. CDR1 and CDR2 from the germline V gene are MNHNY and SVGAGI (reference sequence). The CDR3 is made up of 16 amino acids. The CDR3 loop is CASSYSNPQGDNEQFF. The CDR3 coding sequence is TGTGCCAGCAGTTACTCGAACCCGCAGGGAGACAATGAGCAGTTCTTC.

The rearrangement uses TRBV4-2 and TRBJ1-2, with D uncertain. Trimming stripped 2 bases from V and 6 bases from J, with 19 bases between. This CDR3 contains 16 residues. Looked up from germline, CDR1 is LGHNA and CDR2 is YNFKEQ. The CDR3 protein is CASSQFTHKSGNGYTF. For the CDR3, the DNA is TGTGCCAGCAGCCAATTCACTCACAAGAGTGGGAATGGCTACACCTTC.

The rearrangement links TRBV7-3 to TRBJ2-2; D possibly corresponds to TRBD2 (5 bases). Looked up from germline, CDR1 is SGHTA and CDR2 is FQGTGA. Trimming removed 0 bases at V and 7 bases at J, with 18 bases between. The CDR3 runs 17 residues. The CDR3 DNA reads as TGTGCCAGCAGCTTAACGCCAGGCAGGCGAGGAGGCGGGGAGCTGTTTTTT. This translates into CASSLTPGRRGGGELFF.

This clonotype was seen more than once but under ten times. This chain uses TRBV4-1 with TRBJ2-1; no clear D. Trimming stripped 0 bases from V and 8 bases from J, with 26 bases between. The length of the CDR3 is 19 residues. Germline CDR1 and CDR2: MGHRA and YSYEKL. The DNA for the CDR3 is TGCGCCAGCAGCCAAGACTCCCCCGAAACCTTTATATCATCCGATGAGCAGTTCTTC. It yields the protein CASSQDSPETFISSDEQFF.